This T cell receptor beta chain was obtained from a study of sequential checkpoint blockade in melanoma. This sample's treatment: randomized to nivolumab then ipilimumab (arm A) or the reverse (arm B). This clone was seen just once. Profiled with immunoSEQ multiplex PCR; TCRdb holds only in-frame clones, not every one. The table has over 10,000 clones, about 61% seen once. CDR1 MDHEN and CDR2 SYDVKM come from the germline V gene. V was pared by 6 bases and J by 4 bases, with 12 bases between. This CDR3 is built from 13 residues. V and J are TRBV28 and TRBJ1-1; weak D call: TRBD1 (6 bases). This specimen consisted of CD8+ T cells sorted from blood (inferred from file names), obtained from a patient given nivolumab and ipilimumab in sequence. This TCR derives from a human donor with melanoma. The CDR3 DNA sequence: TGTGCCAGCAGGTCTACAGGGATCACTGAAGCTTTCTTT. This codes for CASRSTGITEAFF.